The clone carrying this T cell receptor (beta chain) occurred many times. The antigen is not known. The data originate from a study of T-cell reconstitution after alpha-beta-depleted transplantation in children. General study findings and limits: Expanded graft clones, several hundred of them, were reportedly the source of alpha-beta T cells about two months after transplant. Once a year had passed after transplant, T-cell counts and diversity came mostly from newly produced T cells. The high TCRbeta diversity at day 60 in some patients came from surviving recipient T cells and thymic progenitors.

Unique molecular identifiers were built into the TCRbeta library. Via MiXCR, TCRdb re-called the PCR reads, giving one row per CDR3 protein. The sample gives almost 500,000 distinct CDR3 sequences, roughly a tenth of which show up once; 2% to 2.5% is in the top ten. V lost 4 bases, J lost 11 bases, and 12 bases lay in between. Germline assignment: CDR1 MNHEY and CDR2 SVGAGI. The CDR3 has 11 amino acids. The chain employs TRBV6-5 and TRBJ2-7; a weak D match, TRBD1 (6 bases). Here the sequenced sample was PBMCs, taken before TCRalphabeta/CD19-depleted stem cell transplant. The receptor's source is a child aged 2 to 10 with inherited bone marrow failure, due to receive a stem cell transplant. This CDR3 reads CASSWGRSEYF. The CDR3 DNA is TGTGCCAGCAGTTGGGGGCGTAGTGAGTACTTC.